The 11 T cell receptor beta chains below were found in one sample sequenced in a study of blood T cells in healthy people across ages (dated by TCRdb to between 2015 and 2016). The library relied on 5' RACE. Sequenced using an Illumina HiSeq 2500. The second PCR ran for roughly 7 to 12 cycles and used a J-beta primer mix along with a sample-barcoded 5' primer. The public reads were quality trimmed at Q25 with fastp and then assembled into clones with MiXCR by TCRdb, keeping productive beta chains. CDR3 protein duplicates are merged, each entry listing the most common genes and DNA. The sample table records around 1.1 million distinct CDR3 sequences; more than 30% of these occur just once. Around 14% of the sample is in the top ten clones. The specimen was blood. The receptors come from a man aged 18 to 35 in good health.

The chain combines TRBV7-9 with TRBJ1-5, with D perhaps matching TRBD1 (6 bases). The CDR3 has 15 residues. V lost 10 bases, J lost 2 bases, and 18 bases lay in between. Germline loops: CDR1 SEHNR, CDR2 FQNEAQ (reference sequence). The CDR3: CATPKGGGGNQPQHF. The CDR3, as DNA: TGTGCCACCCCCAAAGGGGGGGGAGGCAATCAGCCCCAGCATTTT. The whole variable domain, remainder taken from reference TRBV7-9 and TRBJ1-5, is DTGVSQNPRHKITKRGQNVTFRCDPISEHNRLYWYRQTLGQGPEFLTYFQNEAQLEKSRLLSDRFSAERPKGSFSTLEIQRTEQGDSAMYLCATPKGGGGNQPQHFGDGTRLSIL.

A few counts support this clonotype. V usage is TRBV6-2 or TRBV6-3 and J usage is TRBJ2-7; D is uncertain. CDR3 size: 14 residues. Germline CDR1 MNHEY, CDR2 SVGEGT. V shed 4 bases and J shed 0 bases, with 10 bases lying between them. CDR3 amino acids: CASSLNGRSYEQYF. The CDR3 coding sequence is TGTGCCAGCAGTTTGAACGGTCGCTCCTACGAGCAGTACTTC.

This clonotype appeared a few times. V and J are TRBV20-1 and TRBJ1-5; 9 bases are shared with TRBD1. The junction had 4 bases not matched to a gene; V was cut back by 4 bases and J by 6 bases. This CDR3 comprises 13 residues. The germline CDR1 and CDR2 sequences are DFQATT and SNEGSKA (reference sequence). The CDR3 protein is CSAKGQGGQPQHF. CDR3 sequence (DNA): TGCAGTGCTAAGGGACAGGGAGGTCAGCCCCAGCATTTT.

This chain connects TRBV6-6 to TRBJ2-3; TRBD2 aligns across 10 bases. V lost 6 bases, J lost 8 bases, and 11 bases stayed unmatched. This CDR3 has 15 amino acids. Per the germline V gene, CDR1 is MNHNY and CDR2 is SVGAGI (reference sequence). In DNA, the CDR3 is TGTGCCAGCAGGTCACTAGCGGGGATCGCAAGTACGCAGTATTTT. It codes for CASRSLAGIASTQYF.

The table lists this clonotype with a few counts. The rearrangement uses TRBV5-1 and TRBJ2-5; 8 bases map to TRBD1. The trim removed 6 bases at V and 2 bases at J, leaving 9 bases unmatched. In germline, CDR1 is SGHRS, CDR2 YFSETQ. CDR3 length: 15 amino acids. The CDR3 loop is CASTPGTGFQETQYF. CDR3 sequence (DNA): TGCGCCAGCACTCCCGGGACAGGATTTCAAGAGACCCAGTACTTC.

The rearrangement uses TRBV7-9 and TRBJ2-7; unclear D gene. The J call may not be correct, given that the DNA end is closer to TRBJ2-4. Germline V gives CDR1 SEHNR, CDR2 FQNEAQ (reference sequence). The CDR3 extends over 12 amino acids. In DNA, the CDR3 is TGTGCCAGCAGCTTCGGCGCGGACATTCAGTACTTC. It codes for CASSFGADIQYF.

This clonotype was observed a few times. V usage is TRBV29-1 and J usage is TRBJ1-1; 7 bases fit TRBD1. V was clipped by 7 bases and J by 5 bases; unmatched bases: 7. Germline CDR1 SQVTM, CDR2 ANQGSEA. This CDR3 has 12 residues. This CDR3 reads CSARGLGTEAFF. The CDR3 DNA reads TGCAGCGCTAGGGGGCTCGGAACTGAAGCTTTCTTT. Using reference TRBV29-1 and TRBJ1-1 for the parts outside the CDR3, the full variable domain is SAVISQKPSRDICQRGTSLTIQCQVDSQVTMMFWYRQQPGQSLTLIATANQGSEATYESGFVIDKFPISRPNLTFSTLTVSNMSPEDSSIYLCSARGLGTEAFFGQGTRLTVV.

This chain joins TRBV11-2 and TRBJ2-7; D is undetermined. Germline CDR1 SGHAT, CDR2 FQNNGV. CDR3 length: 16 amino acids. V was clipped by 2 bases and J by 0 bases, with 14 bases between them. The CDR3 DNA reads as TGTGCCAGCAGCTTAAGGCAGCCCAAAGCCTCCTACGAGCAGTACTTC. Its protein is CASSLRQPKASYEQYF.

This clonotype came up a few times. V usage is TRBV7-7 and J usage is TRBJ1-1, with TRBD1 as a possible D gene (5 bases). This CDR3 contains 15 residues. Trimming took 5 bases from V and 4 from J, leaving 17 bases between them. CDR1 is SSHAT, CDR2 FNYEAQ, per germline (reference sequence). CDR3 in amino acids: CASSPQGGEATEAFF. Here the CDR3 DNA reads TGTGCCAGCAGCCCGCAGGGAGGAGAGGCCACTGAAGCTTTCTTT.

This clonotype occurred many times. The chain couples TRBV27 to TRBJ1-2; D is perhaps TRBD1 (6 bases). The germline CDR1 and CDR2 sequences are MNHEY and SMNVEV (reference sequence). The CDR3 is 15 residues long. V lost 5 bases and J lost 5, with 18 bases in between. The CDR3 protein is CASSRTTGSGYGYTF. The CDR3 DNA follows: TGTGCCAGCAGTCGTACAACAGGGAGTGGATATGGCTACACCTTC.

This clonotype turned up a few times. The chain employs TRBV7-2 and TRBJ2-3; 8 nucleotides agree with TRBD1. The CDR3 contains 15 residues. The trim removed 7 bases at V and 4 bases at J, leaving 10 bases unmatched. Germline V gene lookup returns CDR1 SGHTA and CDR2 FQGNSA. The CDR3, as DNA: TGTGCCAGCAACACCTACGGCAGGGGGCCAGATACGCAGTATTTT. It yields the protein CASNTYGRGPDTQYF.